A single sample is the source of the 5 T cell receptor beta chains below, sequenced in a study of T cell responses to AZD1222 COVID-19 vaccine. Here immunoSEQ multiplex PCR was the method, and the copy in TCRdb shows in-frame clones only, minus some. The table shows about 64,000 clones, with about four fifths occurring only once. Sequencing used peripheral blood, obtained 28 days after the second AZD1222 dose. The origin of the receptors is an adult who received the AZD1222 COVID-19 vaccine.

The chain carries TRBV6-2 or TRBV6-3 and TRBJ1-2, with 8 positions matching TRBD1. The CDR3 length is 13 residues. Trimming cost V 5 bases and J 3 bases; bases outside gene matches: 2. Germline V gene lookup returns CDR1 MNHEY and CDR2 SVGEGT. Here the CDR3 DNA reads TGTGCCAGCAGTATGACAGGGGACTATGGCTACACCTTC. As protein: CASSMTGDYGYTF.

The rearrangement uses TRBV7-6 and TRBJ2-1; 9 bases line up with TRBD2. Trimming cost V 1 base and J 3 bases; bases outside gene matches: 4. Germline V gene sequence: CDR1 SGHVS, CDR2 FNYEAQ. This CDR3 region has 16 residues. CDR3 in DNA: TGTGCCAGCAGCTTAGGAGGGACTAGCTTCTACAATGAGCAGTTCTTC. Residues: CASSLGGTSFYNEQFF.

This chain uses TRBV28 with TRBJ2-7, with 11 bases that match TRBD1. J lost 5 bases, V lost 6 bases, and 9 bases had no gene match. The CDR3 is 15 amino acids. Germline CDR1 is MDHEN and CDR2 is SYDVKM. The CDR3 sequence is CASRTGTGGVNEQYF. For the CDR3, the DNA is TGTGCCAGCAGGACCGGGACAGGGGGTGTGAACGAGCAGTACTTC.

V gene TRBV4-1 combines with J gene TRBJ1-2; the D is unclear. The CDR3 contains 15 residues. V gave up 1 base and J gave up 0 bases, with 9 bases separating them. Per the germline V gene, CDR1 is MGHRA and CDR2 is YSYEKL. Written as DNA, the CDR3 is TGCGCCAGCAGCCAAGCGGGTCTGTCTAACTATGGCTACACCTTC. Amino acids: CASSQAGLSNYGYTF.

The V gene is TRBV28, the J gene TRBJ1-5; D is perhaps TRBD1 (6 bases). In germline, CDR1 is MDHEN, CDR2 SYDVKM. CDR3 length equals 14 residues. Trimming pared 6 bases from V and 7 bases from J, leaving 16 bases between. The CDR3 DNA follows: TGTGCCAGCAGGGACTTTGGGGGCTTCCAGCCCCAGCATTTT. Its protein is CASRDFGGFQPQHF.